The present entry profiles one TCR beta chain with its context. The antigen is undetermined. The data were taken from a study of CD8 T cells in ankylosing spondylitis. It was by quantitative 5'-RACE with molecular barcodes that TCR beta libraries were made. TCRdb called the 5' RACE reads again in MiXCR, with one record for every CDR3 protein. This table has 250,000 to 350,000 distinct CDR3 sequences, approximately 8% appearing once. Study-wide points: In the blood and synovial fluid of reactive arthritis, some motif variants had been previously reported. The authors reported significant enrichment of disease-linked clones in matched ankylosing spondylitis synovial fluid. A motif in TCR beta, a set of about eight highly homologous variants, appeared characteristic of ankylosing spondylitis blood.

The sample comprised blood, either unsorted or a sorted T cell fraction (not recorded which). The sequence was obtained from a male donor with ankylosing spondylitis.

This CDR3 reads CASSQFGTNYGYTF. In DNA, the CDR3 is TGTGCCAGCAGTCAGTTCGGGACTAACTATGGCTACACCTTC. V and J are TRBV25-1 and TRBJ1-2; D unresolved. The CDR3 extends over 14 amino acids. Deletions cut 5 bases from V and 0 bases from J, with 10 bases between. Germline V lookup: CDR1 MGHDK, CDR2 SYGVNS.